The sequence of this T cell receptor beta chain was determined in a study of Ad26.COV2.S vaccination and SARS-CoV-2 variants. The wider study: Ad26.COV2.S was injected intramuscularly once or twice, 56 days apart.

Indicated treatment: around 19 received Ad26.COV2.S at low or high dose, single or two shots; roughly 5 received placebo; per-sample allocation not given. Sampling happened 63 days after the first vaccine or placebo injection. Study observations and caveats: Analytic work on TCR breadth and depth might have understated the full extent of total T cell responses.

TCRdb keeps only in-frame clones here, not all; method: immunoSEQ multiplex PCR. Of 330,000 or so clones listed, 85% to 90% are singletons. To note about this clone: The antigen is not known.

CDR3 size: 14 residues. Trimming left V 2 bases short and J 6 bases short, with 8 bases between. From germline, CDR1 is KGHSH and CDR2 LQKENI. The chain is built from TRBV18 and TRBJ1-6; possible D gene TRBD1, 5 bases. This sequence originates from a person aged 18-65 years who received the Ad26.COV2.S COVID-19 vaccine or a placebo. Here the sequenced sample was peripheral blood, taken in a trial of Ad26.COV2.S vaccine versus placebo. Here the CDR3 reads CASSPGQGNSPLHF. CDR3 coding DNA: TGTGCCAGCTCACCAGGGCAGGGTAATTCACCCCTCCACTTT.